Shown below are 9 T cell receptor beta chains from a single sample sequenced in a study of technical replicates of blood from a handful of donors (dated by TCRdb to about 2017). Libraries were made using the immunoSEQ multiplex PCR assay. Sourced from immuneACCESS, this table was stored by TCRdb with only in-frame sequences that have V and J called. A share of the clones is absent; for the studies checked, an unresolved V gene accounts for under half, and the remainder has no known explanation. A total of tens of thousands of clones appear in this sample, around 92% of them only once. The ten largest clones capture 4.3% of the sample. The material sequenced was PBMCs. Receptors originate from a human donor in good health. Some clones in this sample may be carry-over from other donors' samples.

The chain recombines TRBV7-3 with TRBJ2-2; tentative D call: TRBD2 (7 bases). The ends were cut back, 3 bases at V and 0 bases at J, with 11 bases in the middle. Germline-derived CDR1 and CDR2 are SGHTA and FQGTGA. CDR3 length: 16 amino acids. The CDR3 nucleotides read TGTGCCAGCAGCTTCGGGGGGCACGCGAACACCGGGGAGCTGTTTTTT. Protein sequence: CASSFGGHANTGELFF.

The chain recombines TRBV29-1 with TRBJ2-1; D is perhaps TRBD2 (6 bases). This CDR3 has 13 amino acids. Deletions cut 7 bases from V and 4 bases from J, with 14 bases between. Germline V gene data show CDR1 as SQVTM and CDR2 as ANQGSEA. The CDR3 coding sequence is TGCAGCGGGCGGGACGGGCTATACAATGAGCAGTTCTTC. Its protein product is CSGRDGLYNEQFF.

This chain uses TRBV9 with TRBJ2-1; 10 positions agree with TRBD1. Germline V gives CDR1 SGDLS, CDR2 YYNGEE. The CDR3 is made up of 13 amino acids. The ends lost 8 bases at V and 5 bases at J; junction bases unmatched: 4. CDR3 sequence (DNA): TGTGCCAGTGCCGGACAGGGGGACAATGAGCAGTTCTTC. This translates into CASAGQGDNEQFF.

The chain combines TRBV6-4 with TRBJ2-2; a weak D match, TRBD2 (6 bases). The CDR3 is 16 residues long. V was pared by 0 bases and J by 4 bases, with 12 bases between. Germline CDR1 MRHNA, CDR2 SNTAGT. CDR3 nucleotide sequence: TGTGCCAGCAGTGACTCAGTCGGGGGTTTCACCGGGGAGCTGTTTTTT. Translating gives CASSDSVGGFTGELFF.

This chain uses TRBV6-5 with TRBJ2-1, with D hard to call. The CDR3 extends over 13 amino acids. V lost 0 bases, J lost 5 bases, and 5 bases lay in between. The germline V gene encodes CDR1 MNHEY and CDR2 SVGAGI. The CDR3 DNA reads TGTGCCAGCAGTTACTCGCCGGACAATGAGCAGTTCTTC. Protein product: CASSYSPDNEQFF.

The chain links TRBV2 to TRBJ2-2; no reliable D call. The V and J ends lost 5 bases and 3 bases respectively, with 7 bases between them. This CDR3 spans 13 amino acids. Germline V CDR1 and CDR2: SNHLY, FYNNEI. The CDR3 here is CASSLLDTGELFF. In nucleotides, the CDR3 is TGTGCCAGCAGTCTCCTCGACACCGGGGAGCTGTTTTTT.

The CDR3 DNA reads TGTGCCAGCTCACCCCAGGGCGGCACTGAAGCTTTCTTT. Its protein is CASSPQGGTEAFF. The genes are TRBV18 and TRBJ1-1; D is perhaps TRBD1 (5 bases). Trimming pared 3 bases from V and 4 bases from J, leaving 9 bases between. Germline loops: CDR1 KGHSH, CDR2 LQKENI. The CDR3 runs 13 residues.

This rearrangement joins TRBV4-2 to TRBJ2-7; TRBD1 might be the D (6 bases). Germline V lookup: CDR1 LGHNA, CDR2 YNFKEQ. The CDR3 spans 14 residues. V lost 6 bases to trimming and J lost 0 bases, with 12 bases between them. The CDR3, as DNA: TGTGCCAGCAGTCACACAGGGTACTCCTACGAGCAGTACTTC. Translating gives CASSHTGYSYEQYF.

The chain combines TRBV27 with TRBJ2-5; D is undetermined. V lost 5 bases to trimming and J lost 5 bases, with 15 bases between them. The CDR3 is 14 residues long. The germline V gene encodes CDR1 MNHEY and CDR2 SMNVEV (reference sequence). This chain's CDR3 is CASSEYGVGETQYF. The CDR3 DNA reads TGTGCCAGCAGTGAATACGGCGTCGGGGAGACCCAGTACTTC.